The next 24 T cell receptor beta chains were all read from a single sample in a study of Graves' ophthalmopathy and Graves' hyperthyroidism. Researchers took RNA transcripts and amplified TCR beta CDR3 regions from them. First-round RT-PCR employed HTBI primers, with a second-round multiplex PCR after it. TCRdb re-derived calls from the multiplex PCR reads in MiXCR, one entry per CDR3 protein. The data show hundreds of thousands of distinct CDR3 sequences, about an eighth seen once. Sample: blood. Every receptor here comes from a woman aged 25 to 39 with Graves' ophthalmopathy.

Here the CDR3 reads CASRRGGGGEEAFF. The CDR3 nucleotides are TGTGCCAGCAGACGGGGTGGCGGGGGCGAGGAAGCTTTCTTT. The V gene is TRBV6-1, the J gene TRBJ1-1; a possible D gene is TRBD1 (6 bases). This CDR3 comprises 14 residues. Trimming took off 6 bases at V and 8 bases at J, with 19 bases between the two ends. The germline gives CDR1 MNHNS, CDR2 SASEGT.

This clonotype turned up a few times. CDR3 coding DNA: TGCGCCAGCAGGAAGACAGCTACCGCCACTGAAGCTTTCTTT. It yields the protein CASRKTATATEAFF. The V gene is TRBV10-2, the J gene TRBJ1-1; D is possibly TRBD1 (5 bases). The germline V gene has CDR1 WSHSY and CDR2 SAAADI. The CDR3 covers 14 residues. Trimming shortened V by 6 bases and J by 4 bases, and 15 bases separated the two germline ends.

With respect to this clonotype: A much larger clone sits a single nucleotide away, making a read error possible. V usage is TRBV27 and J usage is TRBJ1-1, with 8 bases aligning to TRBD1. J was trimmed by 4 bases and V by 6 bases; bases with no gene match: 10. Per germline, CDR1 MNHEY and CDR2 SMNVEV (reference sequence). This CDR3 contains 15 residues. CDR3 in amino acids: CASSSYRGVITEAFF. CDR3 coding DNA: TGTGCCAGCAGCTCCTACAGGGGGGTGATCACTGAAGCTTTCTTT.

The V call is TRBV30, the J call TRBJ2-5, with D perhaps being TRBD1 or TRBD2 (6 bases each). Germline CDR1 and CDR2: GTSNPN and SVGIG (reference sequence). The CDR3 sequence is 15 residues long. Trimming cost V 2 bases and J 0 bases, with 13 bases left between them. CDR3 amino acids: CAWSKGGWYQETQYF. CDR3 coding DNA: TGTGCCTGGAGTAAGGGGGGATGGTACCAAGAGACCCAGTACTTC.

This clonotype was seen repeatedly, ten times or more. This chain joins TRBV28 and TRBJ2-5, with D possibly being TRBD1 (6 bases). CDR3 length: 14 amino acids. In germline, CDR1 is MDHEN, CDR2 SYDVKM. V lost 6 bases, J lost 5 bases, and 16 bases lay in between. In DNA form, the CDR3 reads TGTGCCAGCAGCCAACAGGGCCCCAGGGAGACCCAGTACTTC. Amino acids: CASSQQGPRETQYF.

V usage is TRBV11-2 and J usage is TRBJ2-7; D may match TRBD1 or TRBD2 (5 bases each). The CDR3 is 15 residues long. V lost 5 bases to trimming and J lost 0 bases, with 14 bases between them. Germline assignment: CDR1 SGHAT and CDR2 FQNNGV. This chain's CDR3 is CASSPGTDISYEQYF. CDR3 DNA sequence: TGTGCCAGCAGCCCCGGGACCGACATCTCCTACGAGCAGTACTTC.

The sample holds many counts of this clonotype. The genes are TRBV20-1 and TRBJ2-7; 9 positions agree with TRBD2. This CDR3 has 13 amino acids. The germline CDR1 and CDR2 sequences are DFQATT and SNEGSKA (reference sequence). V was clipped by 3 bases and J by 4 bases; unmatched bases: 4. CDR3 DNA sequence: TGCAGTGCTAGTCGGCTAGCGGGATACGAGCAGTACTTC. This gives the protein CSASRLAGYEQYF.

This clonotype was recorded at least ten times. The chain links TRBV24-1 to TRBJ2-2; 7 positions match TRBD2. Per germline, CDR1 KGHDR and CDR2 SFDVKD. With 4 bases clipped from V and 4 bases from J, the junction kept 11 bases outside the gene matches. The CDR3 covers 17 residues. The CDR3 spells CATSDPRASGTTGELFF. The CDR3 coding sequence is TGTGCCACCAGTGACCCCCGGGCTAGCGGAACCACCGGGGAGCTGTTTTTT.

The rearrangement links TRBV28 to TRBJ2-7, with D perhaps given as TRBD1 or TRBD2 (7 bases each). CDR1 and CDR2 (germline): MDHEN, SYDVKM. V lost 11 bases, J lost 4 bases, and 18 bases lay in between. This CDR3 contains 13 residues. CDR3 DNA sequence: TGTGCCGTAGGGGCAGGGGGGGAATACGAGCAGTACTTC. It translates to CAVGAGGEYEQYF.

Many counts were recorded for this clonotype. The chain couples TRBV20-1 to TRBJ2-6; D perhaps matches TRBD2 (7 bases). The V and J ends lost 5 bases and 4 bases respectively, with 15 bases between them. The CDR3 runs 15 residues. Germline CDR1 DFQATT, CDR2 SNEGSKA (reference sequence). The CDR3 loop is CSAHEGGRGANVLTF. The CDR3, as DNA: TGCAGTGCTCACGAGGGGGGGAGAGGGGCCAACGTCCTGACTTTC.

This clonotype was seen ten or more times. The chain is built from TRBV6-2 or TRBV6-3 and TRBJ2-5; a weak D match, TRBD2 (5 bases). The CDR3 spans 13 residues. Trimming shortened V by 8 bases and J by 1 base, and 11 bases separated the two germline ends. Germline V gives CDR1 MNHEY, CDR2 SVGEGT. The CDR3 region has the DNA TGTGCCAGCGAGGTCCGGGGCCAAGAGACCCAGTACTTC. Translated, it gives CASEVRGQETQYF.

The chain uses TRBV13 and TRBJ1-1; possible D gene TRBD1, 6 bases. This CDR3 has 14 residues. V gave up 2 bases and J gave up 7 bases, with 14 bases separating them. The V gene's germline CDR1 is PRHDT and CDR2 FYEKMQ (reference sequence). The CDR3 DNA reads TGTGCCAGCAGCTTACGGGGGGCGTTGGGTGAAGCTTTCTTT. Translated, it gives CASSLRGALGEAFF.

This chain connects TRBV9 to TRBJ1-1; maybe TRBD1 (6 bases). Germline assignment: CDR1 SGDLS and CDR2 YYNGEE. Trimming cost V 0 bases and J 2 bases, with 11 bases left between them. The CDR3 runs to 15 residues. The CDR3 DNA reads TGTGCCAGCAGCGTAGCCTCGACAGGCAACACTGAAGCTTTCTTT. Protein sequence: CASSVASTGNTEAFF.

This clonotype was seen ten or more times. This chain joins TRBV18 and TRBJ2-7, with 8 bases fitting TRBD1. The germline V gene encodes CDR1 KGHSH and CDR2 LQKENI. Unmatched junction bases numbered 6, after V lost 2 bases and J lost 0 bases. The CDR3 length is 16 residues. The CDR3 DNA is TGTGCCAGCTCACCAAGGACAGGGATAACCTCCTACGAGCAGTACTTC. This codes for CASSPRTGITSYEQYF.

This clonotype was observed many times. The rearrangement uses TRBV12-3 or TRBV12-4 and TRBJ2-5; tentative D call: TRBD2 (5 bases). The CDR3 is made up of 12 amino acids. V was clipped by 8 bases and J by 5 bases, with 12 bases between them. CDR3 protein: CASSGRRETQYF. CDR3 sequence (DNA): TGTGCCAGCTCTGGCAGGAGGGAGACCCAGTACTTC.

This clonotype came up many times. The rearrangement joins TRBV29-1 to TRBJ2-7; D may be TRBD1 (6 bases). Trimming pared 8 bases from V and 5 bases from J, leaving 16 bases between. The CDR3 has 12 residues. Germline V gives CDR1 SQVTM, CDR2 ANQGSEA. The CDR3 region is CSTFTGIHEQYF. CDR3 DNA sequence: TGCAGCACCTTTACAGGGATCCACGAGCAGTACTTC.

This clonotype was counted only a few times. Just one base apart from a much larger clone, this may be a read error. The chain couples TRBV7-9 to TRBJ2-7; the D is unclear. The V end lost 5 bases, the J end lost 7 bases, and 9 bases lay between the germline ends. The CDR3 spans 11 residues. Per germline, CDR1 SEHNR and CDR2 FQNEAQ (reference sequence). The CDR3 loop reads CASSPAGEQYF. In nucleotides, the CDR3 is TGTGCCAGCAGCCCGGCCGGGGAGCAGTACTTC.

This chain uses TRBV5-4 with TRBJ2-2; 7 positions match TRBD1. With 4 bases clipped from V and 12 bases from J, the junction kept 9 bases outside the gene matches. The CDR3 has 13 residues. Germline lookup yields CDR1 SGHNT and CDR2 YYREEE (reference sequence). Here the CDR3 DNA reads TGTGCCAGCAGCCTCGGGACAGAAGACCAGCTGTTTTTT. It is translated as CASSLGTEDQLFF.

This clonotype was observed many times. V and J are TRBV19 and TRBJ2-2; no reliable D call. Looked up from germline, CDR1 is LNHDA and CDR2 is SQIVND (reference sequence). The ends were cut back, 5 bases at V and 1 base at J, with 11 bases in the middle. The CDR3 consists of 15 residues. The CDR3 reads CASSDPSKNTGELFF. CDR3 DNA: TGTGCCAGTAGTGACCCGAGCAAGAACACCGGGGAGCTGTTTTTT. The complete variable domain, with remaining parts taken from reference TRBV19 and TRBJ2-2, reads DGGITQSPKYLFRKEGQNVTLSCEQNLNHDAMYWYRQDPGQGLRLIYYSQIVNDFQKGDIAEGYSVSREKKESFPLTVTSAQKNPTAFYLCASSDPSKNTGELFFGEGSRLTVL.

This clonotype was detected ten times or more. V and J are TRBV6-1 and TRBJ1-1; 7 bases are shared with TRBD1. Germline-derived CDR1 and CDR2 are MNHNS and SASEGT. V shed 5 bases, J shed 0 bases, and the junction held 6 bases outside the gene matches. CDR3 length equals 15 residues. The CDR3 here is CASSTGTAMNTEAFF. For the CDR3, the DNA is TGTGCCAGCAGTACCGGGACAGCGATGAACACTGAAGCTTTCTTT.

The CDR3 DNA sequence: TGTGCCAGCTCACCGAGGGACCGCTCCCAAGAGACCCAGTACTTC. Its protein product is CASSPRDRSQETQYF. This sequence joins TRBV18 and TRBJ2-5; perhaps D is TRBD1 or TRBD2 (5 bases each). With 3 bases removed from V and 1 base from J, the gap between germline ends came to 12 bases. This CDR3 is 15 amino acids long. Germline V lookup: CDR1 KGHSH, CDR2 LQKENI.

This clonotype has at least ten counts. This rearrangement joins TRBV6-2 or TRBV6-3 to TRBJ1-1; 7 bases map to TRBD1. V dropped 6 bases and J dropped 3; count of bases not matched to a gene: 13. The CDR3 totals 16 residues. Germline CDR1 is MNHEY and CDR2 is SVGEGT. CDR3 region: CASRPRQGLRYTEAFF. The CDR3 DNA sequence: TGTGCCAGCAGACCCCGACAGGGCCTGAGGTACACTGAAGCTTTCTTT.

Comments on this clonotype: Compared with germline, one end of the junction differs, possibly owing to a read error. The J gene is TRBJ1-5, the V gene TRBV28; D remains unclear. This CDR3 is 15 amino acids long. Germline V CDR1 and CDR2: MDHEN, SYDVKM. CDR3 sequence reads: CGSSTDGGGNQPQHF. The CDR3 region has the DNA TGTGGCAGCAGTACTGACGGCGGGGGCAATCAGCCCCAGCATTTT.

This clonotype occurred many times. V and J are TRBV6-5 and TRBJ2-5; D is perhaps TRBD1 or TRBD2 (5 bases each). The germline gives CDR1 MNHEY, CDR2 SVGAGI. The germline V and J ends were trimmed by 7 bases and 5 bases, with 20 bases remaining between them. The CDR3 length is 15 residues. The CDR3 protein is CASKAMGVILETQYF. The CDR3 region has the DNA TGTGCCAGCAAAGCCATGGGGGTCATACTGGAGACCCAGTACTTC.